This T cell receptor beta chain was identified during a study of blood T cell repertoires in COVID-19. Study in general: The study drew acute and convalescent COVID-19 samples from the United States, Italy and Spain. Sample material is recorded as cDNA or gDNA derived from T cells, B-cell-depleted T cells, or PBMCs.

Original handling: Researchers report that nucleated cell counts were estimated from reference gene primer amplification. Some clones are missing from TCRdb's copy, which holds only in-frame ones; the method was immunoSEQ multiplex PCR. V, J and clone size reflect that table, while D and trimming were determined from the DNA. The sample carries some 450,000 clones, about 90% recorded once. Trimming left V 5 bases short and J 9 bases short, with 18 bases between. Germline V gene data show CDR1 as SGHRS and CDR2 as YFSETQ. The CDR3 consists of 14 residues. This clone showed up just once. Seattle patients were enrolled during active infection and followed longitudinally.

The sample taken for sequencing was peripheral blood. The TCR comes from a man aged 18 to 30 with COVID-19, enrolled during active disease. This chain connects TRBV5-1 to TRBJ2-1; tentatively, D is TRBD1 (6 bases). The CDR3 nucleotides are TGCGCCAGCAGACCCGAAGGGGGAACGGTTGAGCAGTTCTTC. Translation gives CASRPEGGTVEQFF.